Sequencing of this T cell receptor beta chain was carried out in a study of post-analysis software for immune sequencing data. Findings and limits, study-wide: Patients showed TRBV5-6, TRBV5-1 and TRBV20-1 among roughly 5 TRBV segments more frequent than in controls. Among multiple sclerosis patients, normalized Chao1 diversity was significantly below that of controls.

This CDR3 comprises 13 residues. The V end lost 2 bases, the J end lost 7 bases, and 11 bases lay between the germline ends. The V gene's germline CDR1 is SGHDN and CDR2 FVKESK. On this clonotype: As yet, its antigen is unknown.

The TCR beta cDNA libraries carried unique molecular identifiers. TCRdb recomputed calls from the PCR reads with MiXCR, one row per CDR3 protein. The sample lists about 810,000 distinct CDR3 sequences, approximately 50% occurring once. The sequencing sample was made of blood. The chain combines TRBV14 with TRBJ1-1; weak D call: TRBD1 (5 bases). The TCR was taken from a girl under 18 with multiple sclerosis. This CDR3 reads CASSQIKGIEAFF. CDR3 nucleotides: TGTGCCAGCAGCCAAATTAAGGGGATTGAAGCTTTCTTT.